This T cell receptor beta chain was sequenced during a study of blood T cell repertoires in COVID-19. The protocol was immunoSEQ multiplex PCR, while the TCRdb copy is restricted to in-frame clones and leaves out a portion. The sample holds roughly 200,000 clones, around 84% seen once. The CDR3 length is 17 residues. Germline values: CDR1 MNHNS, CDR2 SASEGT. V lost 3 bases to trimming and J lost 2 bases; unmatched junction nucleotides: 13. The chain combines TRBV6-1 with TRBJ2-7, with TRBD1 identical over 7 bases. The clonotype was recovered from a woman of 80 years or more with active or convalescent COVID-19. The sequenced sample was peripheral blood. The CDR3 nucleotides are TGTGCCAGCAGTGATCCCCAGGTGAAGACAGGGACCTACGAGCAGTACTTC. Its protein is CASSDPQVKTGTYEQYF.